These 10 T cell receptor beta chains were sequenced from one sample in a study of post-analysis software for immune sequencing data. Findings and caveats of the study: The five TRBV segments detected at higher frequency in patients than in controls included TRBV5-6, TRBV5-1 and TRBV20-1.

TCR beta cDNA libraries included unique molecular identifiers. MiXCR, run by TCRdb on the PCR reads, gives a single entry per CDR3 protein. This sample has roughly 540,000 distinct CDR3 sequences, with roughly 34% found just once. No antigen is known for these receptors. Sequencing was done on a sample of blood. These receptor sequences come from a girl aged 2-17 years with multiple sclerosis.

V gene TRBV5-6 combines with J gene TRBJ2-1; TRBD1 agrees at 10 bases. CDR1 is SGHDT and CDR2 is YYEEEE in the germline V gene. CDR3 length: 17 residues. J gave up 1 base and V 3 bases, and 7 bases lay outside the gene matches. The CDR3 nucleotides read TGTGCCAGCAGCTATGACAGGGGGCCCAGATCCTACAATGAGCAGTTCTTC. It translates to CASSYDRGPRSYNEQFF.

The genes are TRBV27 and TRBJ1-1; D is possibly TRBD1 (6 bases). The V end lost 5 bases, the J end lost 4 bases, and 17 bases lay between the germline ends. CDR3 length equals 15 residues. Germline CDR1 and CDR2: MNHEY and SMNVEV (reference sequence). The CDR3 is CASSPAWRGSTEAFF. The CDR3 bases are TGTGCCAGCAGTCCGGCGTGGAGGGGGAGCACTGAAGCTTTCTTT.

V usage is TRBV4-1 and J usage is TRBJ2-3, with 7 bases that match TRBD2. V lost 0 bases and J lost 2; bases outside the gene matches: 14. The CDR3 is made up of 19 amino acids. Germline V lookup: CDR1 MGHRA, CDR2 YSYEKL. The CDR3, as DNA: TGCGCCAGCAGCCAAGAAGGTCCAGTTTCGGGGGGATCCACAGATACGCAGTATTTT. Amino acids: CASSQEGPVSGGSTDTQYF.

The V and J genes are TRBV7-6 and TRBJ2-5; tentatively, D is TRBD1 or TRBD2 (5 bases each). The CDR3 has 15 amino acids. CDR1 SGHVS and CDR2 FNYEAQ come from the germline V gene. Trimming cost V 0 bases and J 7 bases, with 15 bases left between them. Written as DNA, the CDR3 is TGTGCCAGCAGCTTAGCTACACGGGGCCCGGGGACCCAGTACTTC. It yields the protein CASSLATRGPGTQYF.

The chain couples TRBV28 to TRBJ2-3; D gene ambiguous. This CDR3 contains 13 residues. The germline CDR1 and CDR2 sequences are MDHEN and SYDVKM. V lost 5 bases, J lost 5 bases, and 11 bases lay in between. CDR3 coding DNA: TGTGCCAGCAGTCTAACCGCCAGAGATACGCAGTATTTT. Its protein is CASSLTARDTQYF.

This clonotype was seen only a few times. This chain uses TRBV29-1 with TRBJ2-3, with D maybe TRBD1 (5 bases). The CDR3 has 12 residues. CDR1 and CDR2 (germline): SQVTM, ANQGSEA. Trimming shortened V by 8 bases and J by 3 bases, and 12 bases separated the two germline ends. CDR3 region: CSSAPGTDTQYF. CDR3 sequence (DNA): TGCAGCTCCGCTCCAGGGACAGATACGCAGTATTTT.

This clonotype was counted a few times. The chain has TRBV20-1 and TRBJ2-1, with 8 nucleotides matching TRBD2. Germline V gene data show CDR1 as DFQATT and CDR2 as SNEGSKA (reference sequence). After removal of 2 bases from V and 0 bases from J, the junction contained 3 bases not matched to a gene. This CDR3 has 15 amino acids. CDR3 amino acids: CSARKRGNSYNEQFF. In DNA form, the CDR3 reads TGCAGTGCTAGAAAGCGGGGGAACTCCTACAATGAGCAGTTCTTC.

The genes are TRBV5-5 and TRBJ2-3; TRBD2 aligns across 11 bases. Germline V gives CDR1 SGHKS, CDR2 YYEKEE (reference sequence). With 3 bases clipped from V and 0 bases from J, the junction kept 12 bases outside the gene matches. The CDR3 totals 19 residues. The CDR3 DNA is TGTGCCAGCAGCTGGGGACTAGCGGAGACAGTACCTAGCACAGATACGCAGTATTTT. Translated: CASSWGLAETVPSTDTQYF. The whole variable domain, remainder taken from reference TRBV5-5 and TRBJ2-3, is DAGVTQSPTHLIKTRGQQVTLRCSPISGHKSVSWYQQVLGQGPQFIFQYYEKEERGRGNFPDRFSARQFPNYSSELNVNALLLGDSALYLCASSWGLAETVPSTDTQYFGPGTRLTVL.

This clonotype was seen only a few times. The rearrangement joins TRBV6-1 to TRBJ2-3, with TRBD2 as a possible D gene (5 bases). V lost 6 bases, J lost 6 bases, and 10 bases lay in between. The CDR3 has 12 residues. Germline assignment: CDR1 MNHNS and CDR2 SASEGT. This chain's CDR3 is CASSHSGDTQYF. CDR3 DNA: TGTGCCAGCAGCCACAGCGGCGATACGCAGTATTTT.

There are many counts of this clonotype. The chain employs TRBV9 and TRBJ2-5; TRBD2 matches 7 bases. CDR1 and CDR2 from the germline V gene are SGDLS and YYNGEE. The ends lost 0 bases at V and 1 base at J; junction bases unmatched: 6. This CDR3 region has 16 residues. The CDR3 coding sequence is TGTGCCAGCAGCGTAGGTTCGCGGGGGTCCCAAGAGACCCAGTACTTC. Its translation: CASSVGSRGSQETQYF.